Below are 3 T cell receptor beta chains sequenced from a single sample in a study of T-cell memory formation after mild COVID-19. From the 5' RACE reads, TCRdb called clonotypes with MiXCR, one entry per CDR3 protein. The data show roughly 110,000 distinct CDR3 sequences, around 12% seen once. The sequencing input was PBMCs or a T cell subset sorted from them (not recorded which). The source is an adult woman who had mild COVID-19 (a few samples of this study predate the infection). Cell type and time point are not known.

This clonotype was seen more than once but under ten times. V gene TRBV29-1 combines with J gene TRBJ2-1; 7 nucleotides match TRBD1. The germline gives CDR1 SQVTM, CDR2 ANQGSEA. The V gene end was trimmed by 1 base and the J gene end by 3 bases; junction bases not matched to a gene: 12. The CDR3 spans 17 residues. CDR3 amino acids: CSVEGTTDRHLYNEQFF. CDR3 sequence (DNA): TGCAGCGTTGAAGGAACAACGGACAGGCACCTCTACAATGAGCAGTTCTTC.

This clonotype was counted ten times or more. The chain joins TRBV12-3 or TRBV12-4 to TRBJ2-1; TRBD2 matches at 13 bases. Trimming at V came to 6 bases and at J to 5 bases, leaving 10 bases not matched to a gene. CDR3 length equals 17 residues. The DNA for the CDR3 is TGTGCCAGCAGCCCACCGGGACTAGCGGGACACAACAATGAGCAGTTCTTC. This gives the protein CASSPPGLAGHNNEQFF.

This clonotype has more than one count but fewer than ten. The CDR3 is CASSLAGQGGYEQYF. CDR3 nucleotide sequence: TGCGCCAGCAGCTTGGCAGGACAGGGAGGCTACGAGCAGTACTTC. The chain carries TRBV5-1 and TRBJ2-7, with 8 nucleotides matching TRBD1. With V trimmed by 0 bases and J by 3 bases, 5 bases remained unmatched. CDR3 length equals 15 residues. Germline V gene data show CDR1 as SGHRS and CDR2 as YFSETQ.